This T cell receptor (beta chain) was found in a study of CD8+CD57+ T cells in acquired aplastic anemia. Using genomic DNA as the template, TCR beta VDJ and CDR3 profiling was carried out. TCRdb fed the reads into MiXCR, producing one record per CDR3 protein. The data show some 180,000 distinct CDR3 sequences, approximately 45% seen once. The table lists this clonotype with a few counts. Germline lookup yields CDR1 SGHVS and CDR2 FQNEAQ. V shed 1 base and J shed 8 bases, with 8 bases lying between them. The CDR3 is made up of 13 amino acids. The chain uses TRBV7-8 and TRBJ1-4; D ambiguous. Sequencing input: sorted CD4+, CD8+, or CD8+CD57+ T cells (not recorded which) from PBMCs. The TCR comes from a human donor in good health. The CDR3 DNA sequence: TGTGCCAGCAGCTTAGACCTTGGCGAAAAACTGTTTTTT. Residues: CASSLDLGEKLFF.